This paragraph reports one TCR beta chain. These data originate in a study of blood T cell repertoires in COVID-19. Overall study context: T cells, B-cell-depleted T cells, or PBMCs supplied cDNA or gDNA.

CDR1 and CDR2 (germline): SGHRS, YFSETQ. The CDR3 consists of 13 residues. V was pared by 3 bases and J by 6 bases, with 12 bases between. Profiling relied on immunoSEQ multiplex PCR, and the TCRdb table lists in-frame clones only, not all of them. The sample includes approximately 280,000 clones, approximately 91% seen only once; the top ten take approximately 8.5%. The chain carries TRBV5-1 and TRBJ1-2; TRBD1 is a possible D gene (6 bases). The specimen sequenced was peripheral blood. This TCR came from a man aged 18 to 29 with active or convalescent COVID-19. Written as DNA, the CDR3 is TGCGCCAGCAGCTCACAGGGTCGAGATGGCTACACCTTC. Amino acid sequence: CASSSQGRDGYTF.